The clone carrying this T cell receptor (beta chain) was counted between two and nine times. Its antigen remains unidentified. This sample was included in a study of cytomegalovirus exposure and HLA in healthy donors. The PCR employed 60 Vbeta primers together with 13 Jbeta primers. Clones were sequenced by immunoSEQ multiplex PCR, and TCRdb holds only the in-frame ones, with some missing. The table shows approximately 110,000 clones, with 15% occurring only once. The CDR3 runs 15 residues. Germline values: CDR1 SGHTA, CDR2 FQGNSA. V was clipped by 1 base and J by 8 bases, with 15 bases between them. General study findings and limits: Later on, a genetic analysis was performed. It linked a missense variant in DCLRE1C with V- and J-gene trimming of TCR beta. Follow-up analysis seemed to connect common viral pathogens with several of the most significant clusters identified. Specificity of a few CMV-associated chains for CMV antigens was verified in vitro.

The TCR comes from a woman younger than 35 in good health and CMV-seronegative. The chain carries TRBV7-2 and TRBJ1-5, with D tentatively TRBD1 (6 bases). The sequencing sample was made of PBMCs. The CDR3 DNA follows: TGTGCCAGCAGCTTAGATGGCAGGGGAGGGGAGCCCCAGCATTTT. It translates to CASSLDGRGGEPQHF.